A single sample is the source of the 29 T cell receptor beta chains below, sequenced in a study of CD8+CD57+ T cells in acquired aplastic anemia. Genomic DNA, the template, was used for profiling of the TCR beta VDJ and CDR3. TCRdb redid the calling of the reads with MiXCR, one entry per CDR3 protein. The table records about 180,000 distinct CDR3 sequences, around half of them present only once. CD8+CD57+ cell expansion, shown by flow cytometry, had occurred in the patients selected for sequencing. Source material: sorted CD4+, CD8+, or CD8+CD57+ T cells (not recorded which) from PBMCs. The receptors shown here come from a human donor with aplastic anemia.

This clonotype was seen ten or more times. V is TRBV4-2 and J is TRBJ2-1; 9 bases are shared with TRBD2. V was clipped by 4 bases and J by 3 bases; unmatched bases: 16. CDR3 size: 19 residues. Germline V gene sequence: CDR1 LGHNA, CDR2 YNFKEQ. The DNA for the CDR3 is TGTGCCAGCAGCCGAAGGGATAGCGGGGGCCACAGGCGCTACAATGAGCAGTTCTTC. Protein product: CASSRRDSGGHRRYNEQFF.

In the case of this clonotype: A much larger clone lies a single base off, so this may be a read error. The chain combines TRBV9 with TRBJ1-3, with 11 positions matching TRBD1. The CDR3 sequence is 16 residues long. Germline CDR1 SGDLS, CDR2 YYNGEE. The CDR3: CAGSVGDRGSGNTIYF. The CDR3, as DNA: TGTGCCGGCAGCGTAGGGGACAGGGGGAGTGGAAACACCATATATTTT. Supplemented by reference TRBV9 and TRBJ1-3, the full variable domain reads DSGVTQTPKHLITATGQRVTLRCSPRSGDLSVYWYQQSLDQGLQFLIQYYNGEERAKGNILERFSAQQFPDLHSELNLSSLELGDSALYFCAGSVGDRGSGNTIYFGEGSWLTVV.

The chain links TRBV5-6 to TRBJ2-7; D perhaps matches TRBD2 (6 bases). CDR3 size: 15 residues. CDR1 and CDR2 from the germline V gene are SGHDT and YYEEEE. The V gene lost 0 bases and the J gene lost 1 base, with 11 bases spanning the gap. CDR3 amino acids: CASSLGRGTSYEQYF. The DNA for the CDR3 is TGTGCCAGCAGCTTGGGACGGGGGACGTCCTACGAGCAGTACTTC.

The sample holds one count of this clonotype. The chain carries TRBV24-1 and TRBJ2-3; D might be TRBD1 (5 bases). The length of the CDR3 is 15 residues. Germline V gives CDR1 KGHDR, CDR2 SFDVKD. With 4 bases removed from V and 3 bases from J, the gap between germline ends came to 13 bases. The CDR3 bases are TGTGCCACCAGTGACGTAGGGCAGGGAACAGATACGCAGTATTTT. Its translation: CATSDVGQGTDTQYF.

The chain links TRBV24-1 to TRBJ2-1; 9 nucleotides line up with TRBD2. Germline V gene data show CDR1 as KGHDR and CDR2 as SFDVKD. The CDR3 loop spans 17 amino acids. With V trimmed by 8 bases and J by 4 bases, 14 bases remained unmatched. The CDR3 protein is CATMRGGHSGHYNEQFF. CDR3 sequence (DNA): TGTGCCACCATGCGGGGGGGCCATAGTGGACATTACAATGAGCAGTTCTTC.

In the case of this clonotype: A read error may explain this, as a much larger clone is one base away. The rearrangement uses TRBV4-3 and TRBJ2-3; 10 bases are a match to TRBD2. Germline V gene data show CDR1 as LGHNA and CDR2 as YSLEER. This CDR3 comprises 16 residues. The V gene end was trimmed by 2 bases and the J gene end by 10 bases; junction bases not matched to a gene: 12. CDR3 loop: CASSQKPSGGLGAQYF. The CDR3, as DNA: TGCGCCAGCAGCCAAAAACCTAGCGGGGGCCTCGGTGCGCAGTATTTT.

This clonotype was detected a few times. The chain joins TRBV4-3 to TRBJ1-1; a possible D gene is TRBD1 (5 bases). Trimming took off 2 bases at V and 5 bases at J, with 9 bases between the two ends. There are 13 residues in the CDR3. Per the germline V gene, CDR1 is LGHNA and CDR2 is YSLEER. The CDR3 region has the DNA TGCGCCAGCAGCCAATTACAGGCGACTGAAGCTTTCTTT. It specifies CASSQLQATEAFF.

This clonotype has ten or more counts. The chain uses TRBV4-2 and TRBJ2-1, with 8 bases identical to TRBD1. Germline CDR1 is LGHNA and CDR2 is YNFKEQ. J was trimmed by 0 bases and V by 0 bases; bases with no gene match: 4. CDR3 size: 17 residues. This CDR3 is CASSQDRGTGSYNEQFF. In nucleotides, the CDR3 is TGTGCCAGCAGCCAAGATCGGGGGACAGGCTCCTACAATGAGCAGTTCTTC.

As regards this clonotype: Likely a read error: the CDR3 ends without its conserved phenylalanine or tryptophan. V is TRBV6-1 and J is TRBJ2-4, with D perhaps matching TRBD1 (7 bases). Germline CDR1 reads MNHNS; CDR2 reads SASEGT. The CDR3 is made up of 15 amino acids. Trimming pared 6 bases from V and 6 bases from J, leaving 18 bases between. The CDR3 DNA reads TGTGCCAGCAGCCCCGCAGGGGGGACATCAAACATTCAGTACTCC. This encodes CASSPAGGTSNIQYS.

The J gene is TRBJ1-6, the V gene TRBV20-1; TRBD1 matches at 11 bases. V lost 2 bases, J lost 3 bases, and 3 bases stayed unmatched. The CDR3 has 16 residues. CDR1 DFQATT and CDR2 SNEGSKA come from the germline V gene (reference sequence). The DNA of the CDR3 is TGCAGTGCTAGATCCGGGACAGGGGGCTATAATTCACCCCTCCACTTT. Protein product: CSARSGTGGYNSPLHF.

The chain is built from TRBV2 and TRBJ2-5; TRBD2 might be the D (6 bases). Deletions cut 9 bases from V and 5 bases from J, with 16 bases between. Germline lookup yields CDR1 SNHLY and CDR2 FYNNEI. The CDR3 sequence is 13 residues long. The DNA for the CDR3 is TGTGCCAGTTCGGAGGGCCGCTGGGAGACCCAGTACTTC. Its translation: CASSEGRWETQYF.

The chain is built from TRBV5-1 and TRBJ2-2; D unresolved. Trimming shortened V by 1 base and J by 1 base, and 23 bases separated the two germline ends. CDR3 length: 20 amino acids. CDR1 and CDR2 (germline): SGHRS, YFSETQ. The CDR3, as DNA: TGCGCCAGCAGCTTGTATCCGTTGTTAACGAGAGAAAAGAACACCGGGGAGCTGTTTTTT. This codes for CASSLYPLLTREKNTGELFF.

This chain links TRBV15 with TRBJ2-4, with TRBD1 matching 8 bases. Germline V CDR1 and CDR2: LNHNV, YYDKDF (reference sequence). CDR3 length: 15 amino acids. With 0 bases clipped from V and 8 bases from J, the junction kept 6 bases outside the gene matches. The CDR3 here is CATSRDRGLLDIQYF. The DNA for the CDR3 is TGTGCCACCAGCAGAGACAGGGGGCTTTTAGACATTCAGTACTTC.

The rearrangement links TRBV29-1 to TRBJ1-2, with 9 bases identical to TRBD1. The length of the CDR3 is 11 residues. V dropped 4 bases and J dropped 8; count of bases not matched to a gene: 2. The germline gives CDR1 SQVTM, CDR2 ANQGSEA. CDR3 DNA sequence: TGCAGCGTTGGACAGGGGGTAGGCTACACCTTC. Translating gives CSVGQGVGYTF.

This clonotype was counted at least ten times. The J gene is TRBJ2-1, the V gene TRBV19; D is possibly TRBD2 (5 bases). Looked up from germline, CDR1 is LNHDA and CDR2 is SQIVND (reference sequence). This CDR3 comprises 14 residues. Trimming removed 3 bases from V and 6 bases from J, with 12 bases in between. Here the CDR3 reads CASSISGWGNEQFF. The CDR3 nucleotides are TGTGCCAGTAGTATCAGCGGCTGGGGCAATGAGCAGTTCTTC.

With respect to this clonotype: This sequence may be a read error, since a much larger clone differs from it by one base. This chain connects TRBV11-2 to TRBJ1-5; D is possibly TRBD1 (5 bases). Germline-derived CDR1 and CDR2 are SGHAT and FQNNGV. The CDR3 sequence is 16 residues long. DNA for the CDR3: TGTGCCAGCAGCTCCATCGACAGCTTTAGCAATCGGCCCCAGCATTTT. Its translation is CASSSIDSFSNRPQHF.

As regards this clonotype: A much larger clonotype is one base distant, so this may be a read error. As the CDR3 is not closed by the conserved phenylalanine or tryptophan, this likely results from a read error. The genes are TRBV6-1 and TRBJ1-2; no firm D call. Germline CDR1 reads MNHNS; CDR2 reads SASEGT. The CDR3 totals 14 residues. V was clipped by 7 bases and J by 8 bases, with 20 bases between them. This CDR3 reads CASTTTEMASGYTS. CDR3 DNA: TGTGCCAGCACCACCACGGAGATGGCGAGCGGCTACACCTCC.

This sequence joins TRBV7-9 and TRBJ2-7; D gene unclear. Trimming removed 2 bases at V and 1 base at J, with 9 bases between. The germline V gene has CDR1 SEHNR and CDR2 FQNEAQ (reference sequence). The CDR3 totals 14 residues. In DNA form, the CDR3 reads TGTGCCAGCAGCTTATTTCCAGATTCCTACGAGCAGTACTTC. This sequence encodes CASSLFPDSYEQYF.

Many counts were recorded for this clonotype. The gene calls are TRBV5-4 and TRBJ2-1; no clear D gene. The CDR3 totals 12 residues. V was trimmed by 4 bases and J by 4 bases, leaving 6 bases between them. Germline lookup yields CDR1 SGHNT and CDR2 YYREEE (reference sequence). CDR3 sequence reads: CASSLQYNEQFF. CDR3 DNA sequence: TGTGCCAGCAGCCTCCAGTACAATGAGCAGTTCTTC.

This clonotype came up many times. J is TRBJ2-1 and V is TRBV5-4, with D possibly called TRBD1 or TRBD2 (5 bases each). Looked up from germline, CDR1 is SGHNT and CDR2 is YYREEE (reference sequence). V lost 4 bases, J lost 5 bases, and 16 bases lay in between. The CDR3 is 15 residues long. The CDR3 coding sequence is TGTGCCAGCAGCGCTCCTTACCTGGGGGACAATGAGCAGTTCTTC. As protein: CASSAPYLGDNEQFF. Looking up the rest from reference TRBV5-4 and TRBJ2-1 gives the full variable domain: ETGVTQSPTHLIKTRGQQVTLRCSSQSGHNTVSWYQQALGQGPQFIFQYYREEENGRGNFPPRFSGLQFPNYSSELNVNALELDDSALYLCASSAPYLGDNEQFFGPGTRLTVL.

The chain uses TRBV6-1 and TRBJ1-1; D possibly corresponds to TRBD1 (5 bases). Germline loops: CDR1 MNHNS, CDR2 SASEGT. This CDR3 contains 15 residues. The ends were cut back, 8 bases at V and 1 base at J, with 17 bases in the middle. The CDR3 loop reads CASPLGGARNTEAFF. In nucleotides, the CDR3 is TGTGCCAGCCCCCTGGGCGGGGCGCGGAACACTGAAGCTTTCTTT.

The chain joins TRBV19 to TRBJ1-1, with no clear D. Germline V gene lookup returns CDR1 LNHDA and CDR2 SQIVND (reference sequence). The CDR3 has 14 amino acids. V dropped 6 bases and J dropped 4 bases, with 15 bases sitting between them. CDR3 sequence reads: CASSLPHYVTEAFF. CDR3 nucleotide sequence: TGTGCCAGTAGCCTACCACATTACGTCACTGAAGCTTTCTTT. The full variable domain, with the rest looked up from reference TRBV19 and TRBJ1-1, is DGGITQSPKYLFRKEGQNVTLSCEQNLNHDAMYWYRQDPGQGLRLIYYSQIVNDFQKGDIAEGYSVSREKKESFPLTVTSAQKNPTAFYLCASSLPHYVTEAFFGQGTRLTVV.

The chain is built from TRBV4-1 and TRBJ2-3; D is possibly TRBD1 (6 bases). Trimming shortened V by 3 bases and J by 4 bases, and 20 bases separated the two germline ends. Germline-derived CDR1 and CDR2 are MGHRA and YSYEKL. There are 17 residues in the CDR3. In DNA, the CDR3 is TGCGCCAGCAGCCACTCGATACCGACAGGCCCCCCAGATACGCAGTATTTT. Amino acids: CASSHSIPTGPPDTQYF.

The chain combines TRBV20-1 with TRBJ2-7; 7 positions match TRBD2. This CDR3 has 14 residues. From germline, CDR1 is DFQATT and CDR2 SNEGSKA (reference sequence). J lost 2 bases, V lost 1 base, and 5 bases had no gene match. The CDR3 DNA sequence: TGCAGTGCTAGAGGGAAAGCGGGGACCTACGAGCAGTACTTC. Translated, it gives CSARGKAGTYEQYF.

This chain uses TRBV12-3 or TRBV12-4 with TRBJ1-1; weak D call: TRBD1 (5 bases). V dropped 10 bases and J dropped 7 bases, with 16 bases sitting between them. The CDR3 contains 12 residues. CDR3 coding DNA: TGTGCCATCGGCGGGACCACGGTTGAAGCTTTCTTT. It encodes CAIGGTTVEAFF.

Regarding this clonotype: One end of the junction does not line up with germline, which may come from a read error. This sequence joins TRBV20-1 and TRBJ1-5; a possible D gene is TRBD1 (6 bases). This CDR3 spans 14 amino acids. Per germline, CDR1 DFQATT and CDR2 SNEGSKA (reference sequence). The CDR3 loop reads CSANQGYSSQPQHF. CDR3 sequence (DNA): TGCAGTGCTAACCAGGGGTATAGCAGTCAGCCCCAGCATTTT.

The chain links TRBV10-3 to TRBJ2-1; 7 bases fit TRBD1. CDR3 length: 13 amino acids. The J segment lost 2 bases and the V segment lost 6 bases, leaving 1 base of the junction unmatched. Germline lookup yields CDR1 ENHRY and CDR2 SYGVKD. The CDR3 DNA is TGTGCCATCAGCGGGACAGCCTACAATGAGCAGTTCTTC. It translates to CAISGTAYNEQFF.

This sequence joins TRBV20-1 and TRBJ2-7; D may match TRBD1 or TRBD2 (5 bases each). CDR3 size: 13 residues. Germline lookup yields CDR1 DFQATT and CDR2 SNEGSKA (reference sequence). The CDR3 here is CSARDARAYEQYF. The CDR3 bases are TGCAGCGCGAGGGACGCCAGGGCCTACGAGCAGTACTTC.

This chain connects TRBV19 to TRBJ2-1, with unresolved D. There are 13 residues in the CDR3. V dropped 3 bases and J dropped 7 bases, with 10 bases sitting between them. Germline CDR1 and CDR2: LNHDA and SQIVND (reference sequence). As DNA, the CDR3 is TGTGCCAGTAGTATGCATAGCCTAAATGAGCAGTTCTTC. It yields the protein CASSMHSLNEQFF.